This T cell receptor beta chain emerged from a study of breast tumors, draining lymph nodes, adjacent tissues. Study findings and constraints: Tumor TCR diversity was below lymph nodes but above nontumor tissue. Findings are consistent with lymph node origin and intratumoral expansion of most tumor T cells.

TCRdb analysed the multiplex PCR reads with MiXCR anew, one entry per CDR3 protein. The sample holds some 47,000 distinct CDR3 sequences, about 40% seen once. This clonotype was found many times. Antigen: not known. The germline CDR1 and CDR2 sequences are MGHDK and SYGVNS. The CDR3 has 14 residues. V trimming: 4 bases; J trimming: 6 bases; junction bases outside the gene matches: 5. Sequenced sample: breast tumor tissue. The chain links TRBV25-1 to TRBJ2-2; 7 bases match TRBD2. The TCR originated in a female donor with breast cancer. Some clones in this sample may be carry-over from other donors' samples. The CDR3 bases are TGTGCCAGCAGTGTGGGCGGGAGCGCCGGGGAGCTGTTTTTT. Its protein is CASSVGGSAGELFF.